These 9 T cell receptor beta chains came from one sample sequenced in a study of beta chain features in type 1 diabetes. Study-level points and caveats: For Type 1 diabetes patients, all four CD4+ subsets carried TCRB CDR3s that were moderately but significantly shorter.

The antigens of these receptors remain unknown. All of the isolated RNA was reverse transcribed, so expressed TCRB transcripts were sequenced. Sequenced by immunoSEQ multiplex PCR; TCRdb stores in-frame clones only, minus some. This sample has about 340,000 clones, with about a tenth found just once. The material sequenced was central memory CD4+ T cells from blood. The receptor set was obtained from a man aged 30 to 45 with type 1 diabetes.

The chain couples TRBV5-6 to TRBJ1-4, with TRBD1 matching over 7 bases. The CDR3 extends over 15 amino acids. The junction had 8 bases not matched to a gene; V was cut back by 4 bases and J by 5 bases. Germline V gene sequence: CDR1 SGHDT, CDR2 YYEEEE. The CDR3 is CASSLLQGKNEKLFF. In nucleotides, the CDR3 is TGTGCCAGCAGCCTCTTACAGGGGAAGAATGAAAAACTGTTTTTT. The variable domain in full, with the rest retrieved from reference TRBV5-6 and TRBJ1-4, is DAGVTQSPTHLIKTRGQQVTLRCSPKSGHDTVSWYQQALGQGPQFIFQYYEEEERQRGNFPDRFSGHQFPNYSSELNVNALLLGDSALYLCASSLLQGKNEKLFFGSGTQLSVL.

This clone was seen only a few times. CDR3 in amino acids: CASSSSPWAEAFF. In nucleotides, the CDR3 is TGTGCCAGCAGCTCCAGCCCTTGGGCTGAAGCTTTCTTT. V gene TRBV7-2 combines with J gene TRBJ1-1; D is undetermined. The CDR3 contains 13 residues. V was clipped by 4 bases and J by 6 bases, with 12 bases between them. Per germline, CDR1 SGHTA and CDR2 FQGNSA.

In this sample, this clone turned up a few times. This chain connects TRBV6-5 to TRBJ1-3; D call uncertain. V was trimmed by 2 bases and J by 3 bases, leaving 8 bases between them. Germline V lookup: CDR1 MNHEY, CDR2 SVGAGI. This CDR3 comprises 14 residues. CDR3 loop: CASSYGQDGNTIYF. The CDR3 DNA sequence: TGTGCCAGCAGTTACGGCCAGGATGGAAACACCATATATTTT.

The chain joins TRBV4-1 to TRBJ2-5; the match to TRBD1 covers 9 bases. V lost 3 bases and J lost 5; bases outside the gene matches: 7. The CDR3 is 15 residues long. Germline V lookup: CDR1 MGHRA, CDR2 YSYEKL. CDR3 sequence: CASSHPGQGAETQYF. CDR3 bases: TGCGCCAGCAGCCACCCGGGACAGGGAGCCGAGACCCAGTACTTC.

The CDR3 region has the DNA TGCAGCGTTGGGGACAGGACTAGTACTCCGTACTTC. Translation: CSVGDRTSTPYF. This rearrangement joins TRBV29-1 to TRBJ2-5; possible D gene TRBD1, 8 bases. V lost 4 bases and J 13 bases, leaving 19 bases between the germline ends. The CDR3 has 12 amino acids. Germline CDR1 reads SQVTM; CDR2 reads ANQGSEA.

This clone was counted only a few times. Other DNA sequences in this specimen translate into the identical CDR3. The CDR3 DNA is TGCAGTGCTAGAGCACCCGAGACCCAGTACTTC. Residues: CSARAPETQYF. This chain joins TRBV20-1 and TRBJ2-5; no clear D. V gave up 1 base and J gave up 5 bases, with 5 bases separating them. This CDR3 has 11 amino acids. Germline lookup yields CDR1 DFQATT and CDR2 SNEGSKA (reference sequence).

This clone was seen only a few times. The chain has TRBV5-6 and TRBJ1-2, with D maybe TRBD1 (6 bases). The CDR3 is 13 amino acids. CDR1 SGHDT and CDR2 YYEEEE come from the germline V gene. The germline V and J ends were trimmed by 5 bases and 8 bases, with 16 bases remaining between them. The CDR3 loop is CASSSGQSRGYTF. In DNA, the CDR3 is TGTGCCAGCAGTTCCGGACAGAGCCGGGGCTACACCTTC.

This sequence joins TRBV7-2 and TRBJ1-2; 7 nucleotides match TRBD1. From germline, CDR1 is SGHTA and CDR2 FQGNSA. This CDR3 contains 15 residues. J gave up 0 bases and V 5 bases, and 6 bases lay outside the gene matches. The CDR3 sequence is CASSLPTGTNYGYTF. As DNA, the CDR3 is TGTGCCAGCAGCCTACCGACAGGGACTAACTATGGCTACACCTTC.

This clone has a handful of counts. The chain combines TRBV30 with TRBJ1-6, with TRBD1 as a possible D gene (6 bases). Per the germline V gene, CDR1 is GTSNPN and CDR2 is SVGIG (reference sequence). The CDR3 covers 13 residues. Between the trimmed V and J ends, which lost 1 base and 11 bases, there was a span of 12 bases. The CDR3 sequence is CAWSGQELTPLHF. CDR3 sequence (DNA): TGTGCCTGGAGTGGACAGGAGTTGACACCCCTCCACTTT.